One sample yielded the 21 T cell receptor beta chains listed below, sequenced in a study of patients and donors after allogeneic stem cell transplantation. One entry per CDR3 protein, called by TCRdb with MiXCR from the RT-PCR reads. The data show approximately 29,000 distinct CDR3 sequences, less than 45% seen once. Sequenced material: blood, either unsorted or a sorted T cell fraction (not recorded which). These receptors were collected from a human donor who was either an allogeneic HSCT recipient or a stem cell or donor lymphocyte infusion donor (not recorded which). It is not recorded whose cells these are; they may come from a transplant donor.

V is TRBV5-1 and J is TRBJ2-3; TRBD1 might be the D (5 bases). The germline V gene has CDR1 SGHRS and CDR2 YFSETQ. Deletions cut 2 bases from V and 0 bases from J, with 10 bases between. This CDR3 has 15 residues. The CDR3 region is CASSLNQGSTDTQYF. Written as DNA, the CDR3 is TGCGCCAGCAGCTTAAACCAGGGCAGCACAGATACGCAGTATTTT.

V is TRBV19 and J is TRBJ1-6, with a tentative D call TRBD1 (6 bases). Germline V CDR1 and CDR2: LNHDA, SQIVND (reference sequence). The V gene lost 1 base and the J gene lost 5 bases, with 9 bases spanning the gap. The CDR3 runs 15 residues. The CDR3 region is CASSIAGQNNSPLHF. CDR3 nucleotide sequence: TGTGCCAGTAGTATAGCGGGACAAAATAATTCACCCCTCCACTTT.

J is TRBJ2-4 and V is TRBV6-5; 15 nucleotides agree with TRBD2. The V and J ends lost 6 bases and 0 bases, in that order; junction bases with no gene match: 3. This CDR3 contains 17 residues. The V gene's germline CDR1 is MNHEY and CDR2 SVGAGI. CDR3 sequence reads: CASSRGLAGGAKNIQYF. The DNA of the CDR3 is TGTGCCAGCAGCAGGGGACTAGCGGGGGGAGCCAAAAACATTCAGTACTTC.

This clonotype was counted once. The CDR3 protein is CSASLPIAQSSYNEQFF. The CDR3 DNA is TGCAGTGCTAGTCTCCCAATTGCCCAGTCTTCCTACAATGAGCAGTTCTTC. The chain has TRBV20-1 and TRBJ2-1, with D unclear. Looked up from germline, CDR1 is DFQATT and CDR2 is SNEGSKA (reference sequence). V was pared by 3 bases and J by 1 base, with 19 bases between. The CDR3 has 17 residues.

The V gene is TRBV12-3 or TRBV12-4, the J gene TRBJ1-2, with 7 bases that match TRBD1. V gave up 6 bases and J gave up 5 bases; unmatched junction bases: 6. There are 13 residues in the CDR3. The CDR3 sequence: CASSRMTGYGYTF. CDR3 nucleotides: TGTGCCAGCAGCCGTATGACAGGGTATGGCTACACCTTC.

CDR3 nucleotide sequence: TGCGCCAGCAGCTTGGTGGCGGGAGGTTACAATGAGCAGTTCTTC. It codes for CASSLVAGGYNEQFF. The chain uses TRBV5-1 and TRBJ2-1, with 8 bases fitting TRBD2. Germline CDR1 and CDR2: SGHRS and YFSETQ. This CDR3 region has 15 residues. Trimming removed 0 bases from V and 4 bases from J; junction bases left unmatched: 3.

The rearrangement joins TRBV29-1 to TRBJ1-1, with D uncertain. Trimming took off 4 bases at V and 3 bases at J, with 15 bases between the two ends. Germline CDR1 is SQVTM and CDR2 is ANQGSEA. The CDR3 sequence is 14 residues long. The CDR3 DNA follows: TGCAGCGTTGTGAGGTTAATGAGAGACACTGAAGCTTTCTTT. Encoded protein: CSVVRLMRDTEAFF. Together with reference TRBV29-1 and TRBJ1-1, the CDR3 gives the full variable domain: SAVISQKPSRDICQRGTSLTIQCQVDSQVTMMFWYRQQPGQSLTLIATANQGSEATYESGFVIDKFPISRPNLTFSTLTVSNMSPEDSSIYLCSVVRLMRDTEAFFGQGTRLTVV.

The chain couples TRBV29-1 to TRBJ2-5; unclear D gene. Trimming shortened V by 4 bases and J by 5 bases, and 8 bases separated the two germline ends. CDR1 is SQVTM and CDR2 is ANQGSEA in the germline V gene. This CDR3 has 11 residues. CDR3 nucleotides: TGCAGCGTTGGGTTGTCGGAGACCCAGTACTTC. As protein: CSVGLSETQYF.

This chain connects TRBV29-1 to TRBJ2-1, with 11 bases aligning to TRBD2. The CDR3 has 17 amino acids. Trimming at V came to 4 bases and at J to 4 bases, leaving 12 bases not matched to a gene. Per germline, CDR1 SQVTM and CDR2 ANQGSEA. CDR3 in amino acids: CSVGPHFLAGGYNEQFF. The DNA of the CDR3 is TGCAGCGTTGGCCCCCACTTTCTAGCGGGAGGTTACAATGAGCAGTTCTTC.

CDR3 in amino acids: CASSLSGANTEAFF. Here the CDR3 DNA reads TGTGCCAGCAGCTTGAGTGGGGCGAACACTGAAGCTTTCTTT. The chain couples TRBV7-2 to TRBJ1-1; possibly TRBD1 for D (5 bases). V was clipped by 3 bases and J by 1 base, with 9 bases between them. The CDR3 spans 14 residues. Germline V gene sequence: CDR1 SGHTA, CDR2 FQGNSA.

The genes are TRBV29-1 and TRBJ2-1; 11 bases match TRBD2. The CDR3 has 14 amino acids. CDR1 SQVTM and CDR2 ANQGSEA come from the germline V gene. V lost 5 bases to trimming and J lost 2 bases; unmatched junction nucleotides: 2. The CDR3 region is CSVPTSGTYNEQFF. The CDR3, as DNA: TGCAGCGTTCCGACTAGCGGGACCTACAATGAGCAGTTCTTC.

This sequence joins TRBV25-1 and TRBJ1-2; D call uncertain. Trimming pared 3 bases from V and 8 bases from J, leaving 10 bases between. Germline assignment: CDR1 MGHDK and CDR2 SYGVNS. The CDR3 runs to 12 residues. CDR3 sequence reads: CASSDRGQGYTF. The DNA for the CDR3 is TGTGCCAGCAGTGATAGAGGCCAGGGCTACACCTTC.

The chain combines TRBV6-2 or TRBV6-3 with TRBJ1-4; no definite D call. CDR1 is MNHEY and CDR2 is SVGEGT in the germline V gene. The CDR3 extends over 16 amino acids. Trimming removed 5 bases from V and 0 bases from J, with 13 bases in between. Here the CDR3 DNA reads TGTGCCAGCAGTACCCTCGCTTCTGCAACTAATGAAAAACTGTTTTTT. Residues: CASSTLASATNEKLFF.

The chain has TRBV27 and TRBJ1-2; TRBD1 aligns across 8 bases. Germline CDR1 MNHEY, CDR2 SMNVEV (reference sequence). Losses at the gene ends were 2 bases for V and 4 bases for J; bases not matched to a gene: 9. The CDR3 consists of 16 residues. The CDR3 DNA reads TGTGCCAGCAGTTTACGTCGACAGGGGATTAGCTATGGCTACACCTTC. Translation gives CASSLRRQGISYGYTF.

The chain links TRBV12-3 or TRBV12-4 to TRBJ1-1, with 10 bases lining up with TRBD1. The CDR3 is made up of 16 amino acids. Trimming took 6 bases from V and 1 from J; bases not matched to a gene: 8. The CDR3 reads CASSLGTGAGNTEAFF. The CDR3 DNA sequence: TGTGCCAGCAGCCTCGGGACAGGGGCGGGGAACACTGAAGCTTTCTTT.

This clonotype was seen more than once but under ten times. The chain couples TRBV4-2 to TRBJ1-3; D is unclear. This CDR3 region has 16 residues. Germline lookup yields CDR1 LGHNA and CDR2 YNFKEQ. V lost 0 bases to trimming and J lost 0 bases, with 9 bases between them. This chain's CDR3 is CASSQDFGNSGNTIYF. CDR3 sequence (DNA): TGTGCCAGCAGCCAAGATTTTGGGAACTCTGGAAACACCATATATTTT.

The rearrangement uses TRBV7-9 and TRBJ2-1; a possible D gene is TRBD2 (6 bases). There are 13 residues in the CDR3. CDR1 SEHNR and CDR2 FQNEAQ come from the germline V gene (reference sequence). Trimming pared 3 bases from V and 5 bases from J, leaving 8 bases between. CDR3 DNA: TGTGCCAGCAGCTTTGGGGGGAACAATGAGCAGTTCTTC. It yields the protein CASSFGGNNEQFF.

This chain links TRBV5-1 with TRBJ1-2; 9 positions match TRBD1. The germline gives CDR1 SGHRS, CDR2 YFSETQ. V gave up 7 bases and J gave up 4 bases; unmatched junction bases: 2. The CDR3 spans 12 residues. In DNA, the CDR3 is TGCGCCAGCGGGACAGGGACCTATGGCTACACCTTC. Its translation is CASGTGTYGYTF. The full variable domain, completed using reference TRBV5-1 and TRBJ1-2, is KAGVTQTPRYLIKTRGQQVTLSCSPISGHRSVSWYQQTPGQGLQFLFEYFSETQRNKGNFPGRFSGRQFSNSRSEMNVSTLELGDSALYLCASGTGTYGYTFGSGTRLTVV.

Concerning this clonotype itself: Sequence at one end of the junction differs from germline and may be a read error. V and J are TRBV9 and TRBJ2-1; 8 bases are a match to TRBD2. The CDR3 totals 16 residues. Germline V gene lookup returns CDR1 SGDLS and CDR2 YYNGEE. Here the CDR3 DNA reads TGTGCCAGCAGCGTAGGGGCGGGAGGCTCCCACAATGAGCAGTTCTTC. It yields the protein CASSVGAGGSHNEQFF. Full variable domain (remainder filled in from reference TRBV9 and TRBJ2-1): DSGVTQTPKHLITATGQRVTLRCSPRSGDLSVYWYQQSLDQGLQFLIQYYNGEERAKGNILERFSAQQFPDLHSELNLSSLELGDSALYFCASSVGAGGSHNEQFFGPGTRLTVL.

This clonotype was found a few times. This chain uses TRBV6-2 or TRBV6-3 with TRBJ1-5; D call uncertain. CDR1 and CDR2 from the germline V gene are MNHEY and SVGEGT. The V end lost 5 bases, the J end lost 7 bases, and 21 bases lay between the germline ends. CDR3 size: 16 residues. CDR3 sequence (DNA): TGTGCCAGCAGTCCTCCACAGACACCATGGGAACAGCCCCAGCATTTT. It translates to CASSPPQTPWEQPQHF.

V is TRBV7-8 and J is TRBJ2-1; 11 bases are shared with TRBD1. After removal of 1 base from V and 3 bases from J, the junction contained 2 bases not matched to a gene. Germline lookup yields CDR1 SGHVS and CDR2 FQNEAQ. The CDR3 length is 16 residues. The CDR3 protein is CASSLEGTGGYNEQFF. The CDR3 region has the DNA TGTGCCAGCAGCTTAGAGGGGACAGGGGGCTACAATGAGCAGTTCTTC.